This TCR beta chain originates from a study of CXCR3-negative and CXCR3-positive naive CD8 T cells. The libraries of TRB cDNA were constructed through 5' RACE using UMI labels. TCRdb reprocessed the 5' RACE reads and stores each CDR3 protein as one record, lacking DNA. The listing contains about 30,000 distinct CDR3 sequences. Germline V gene data show CDR1 as SGHTA and CDR2 as FQGNSA. This CDR3 spans 17 amino acids. The TCR sequence derives from a human donor in good health. Some clones in this sample may be carry-over from other donors' samples. The chain employs TRBV7-2 and TRBJ1-5; TCRdb reports TRBD1, a call that lacks DNA to check it against. Source material: memory CD8+ T cells from blood. The CDR3 spells CASSLGWGPIRNQPQHF.